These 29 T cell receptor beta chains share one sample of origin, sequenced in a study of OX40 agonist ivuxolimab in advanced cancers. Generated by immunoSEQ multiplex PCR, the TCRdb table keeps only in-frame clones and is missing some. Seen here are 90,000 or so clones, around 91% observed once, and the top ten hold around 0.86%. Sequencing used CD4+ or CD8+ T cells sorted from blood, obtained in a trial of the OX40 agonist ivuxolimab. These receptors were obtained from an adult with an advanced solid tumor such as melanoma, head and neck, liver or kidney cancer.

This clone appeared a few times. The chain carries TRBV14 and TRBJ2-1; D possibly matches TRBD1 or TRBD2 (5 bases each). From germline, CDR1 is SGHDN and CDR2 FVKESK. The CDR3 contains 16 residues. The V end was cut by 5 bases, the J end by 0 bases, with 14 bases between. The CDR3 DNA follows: TGTGCCAGCAGCATCGAGAGGGGCCCCTCCTACAATGAGCAGTTCTTC. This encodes CASSIERGPSYNEQFF.

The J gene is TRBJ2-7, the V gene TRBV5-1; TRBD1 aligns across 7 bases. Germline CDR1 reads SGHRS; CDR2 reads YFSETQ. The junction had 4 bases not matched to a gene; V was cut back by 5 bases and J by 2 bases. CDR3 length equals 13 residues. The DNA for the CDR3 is TGCGCCAGCAGGCAGGACAGGACCTACGAGCAGTACTTC. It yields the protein CASRQDRTYEQYF.

CDR3 residues: CASSYGQGSEKLFF. In nucleotides, the CDR3 is TGTGCCAGCAGTTATGGACAGGGGAGCGAAAAACTGTTTTTT. The chain is built from TRBV6-6 and TRBJ1-4; the match to TRBD1 covers 9 bases. The CDR3 runs to 14 residues. V was pared by 3 bases and J by 8 bases, with 4 bases of the junction left unmatched. Germline-derived CDR1 and CDR2 are MNHNY and SVGAGI (reference sequence).

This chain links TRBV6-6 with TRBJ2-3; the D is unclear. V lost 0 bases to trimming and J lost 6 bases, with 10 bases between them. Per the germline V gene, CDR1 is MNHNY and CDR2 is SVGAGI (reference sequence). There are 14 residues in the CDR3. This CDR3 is CASSYSSRTDTQYF. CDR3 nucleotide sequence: TGTGCCAGCAGTTACTCGTCCAGAACGGATACGCAGTATTTT.

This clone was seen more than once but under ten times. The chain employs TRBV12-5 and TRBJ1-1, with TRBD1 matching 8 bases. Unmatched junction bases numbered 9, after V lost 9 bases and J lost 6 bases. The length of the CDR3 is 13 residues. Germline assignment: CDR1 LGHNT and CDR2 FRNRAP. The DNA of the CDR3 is TGTGCTAGCTCTATCGGACAGGGCTCTGAAGCTTTCTTT. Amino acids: CASSIGQGSEAFF.

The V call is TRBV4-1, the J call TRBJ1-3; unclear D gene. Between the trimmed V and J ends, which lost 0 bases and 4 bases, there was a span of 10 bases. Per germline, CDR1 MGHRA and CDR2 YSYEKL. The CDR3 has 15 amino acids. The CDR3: CASSQDARWGNTIYF. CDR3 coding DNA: TGCGCCAGCAGCCAAGATGCCCGATGGGGAAACACCATATATTTT.

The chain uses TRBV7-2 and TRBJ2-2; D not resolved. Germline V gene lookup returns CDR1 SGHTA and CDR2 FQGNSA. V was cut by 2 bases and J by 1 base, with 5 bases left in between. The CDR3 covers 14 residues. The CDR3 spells CASSLSQNTGELFF. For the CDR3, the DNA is TGTGCCAGCAGCTTATCGCAGAACACCGGGGAGCTGTTTTTT.

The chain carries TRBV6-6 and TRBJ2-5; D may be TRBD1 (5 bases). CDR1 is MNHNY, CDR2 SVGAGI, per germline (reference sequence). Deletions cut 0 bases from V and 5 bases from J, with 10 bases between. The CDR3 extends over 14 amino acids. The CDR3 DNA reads TGTGCCAGCAGTTACTCCAGGGTGAGGGAGACCCAGTACTTC. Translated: CASSYSRVRETQYF.

The CDR3 coding sequence is TGTGCCAGCAGCTTACAACAGGGGCAAGAGACCCAGTACTTC. Translated: CASSLQQGQETQYF. The chain carries TRBV7-2 and TRBJ2-5, with 7 bases lining up with TRBD1. Germline V gene lookup returns CDR1 SGHTA and CDR2 FQGNSA. With 2 bases clipped from V and 2 bases from J, the junction kept 2 bases outside the gene matches. The CDR3 consists of 14 residues. The full variable domain, rest sourced from reference TRBV7-2 and TRBJ2-5, is GAGVSQSPSNKVTEKGKDVELRCDPISGHTALYWYRQSLGQGLEFLIYFQGNSAPDKSGLPSDRFSAERTGGSVSTLTIQRTQQEDSAVYLCASSLQQGQETQYFGPGTRLLVL.

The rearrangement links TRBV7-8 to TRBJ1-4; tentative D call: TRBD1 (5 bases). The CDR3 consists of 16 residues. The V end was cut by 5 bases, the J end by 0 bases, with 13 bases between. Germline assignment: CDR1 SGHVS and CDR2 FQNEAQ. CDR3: CASSPGIQATNEKLFF. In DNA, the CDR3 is TGTGCCAGCAGCCCAGGGATACAGGCAACTAATGAAAAACTGTTTTTT.

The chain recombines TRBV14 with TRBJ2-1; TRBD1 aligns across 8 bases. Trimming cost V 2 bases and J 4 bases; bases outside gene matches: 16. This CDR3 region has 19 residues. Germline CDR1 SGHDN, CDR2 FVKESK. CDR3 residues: CASSQTYLRGTGLYNEQFF. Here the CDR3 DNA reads TGTGCCAGCAGCCAAACTTACCTCCGCGGGACAGGACTATACAATGAGCAGTTCTTC.

CDR3 sequence reads: CASSWGLATGELFF. The DNA for the CDR3 is TGTGCCAGCAGCTGGGGACTAGCGACCGGGGAGCTGTTTTTT. The V gene is TRBV11-3, the J gene TRBJ2-2, with 10 positions matching TRBD2. Germline V gives CDR1 SGHNT, CDR2 YENEEA. The CDR3 is made up of 14 amino acids. The junction had 1 base not matched to a gene; V was cut back by 4 bases and J by 5 bases.

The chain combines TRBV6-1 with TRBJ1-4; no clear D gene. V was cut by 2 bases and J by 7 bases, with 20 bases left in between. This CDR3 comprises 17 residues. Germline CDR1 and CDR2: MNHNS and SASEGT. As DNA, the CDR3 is TGTGCCAGCAGTGAAAATCGGCCCTTAAAAGGGCGTGAAAAACTGTTTTTT. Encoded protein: CASSENRPLKGREKLFF.

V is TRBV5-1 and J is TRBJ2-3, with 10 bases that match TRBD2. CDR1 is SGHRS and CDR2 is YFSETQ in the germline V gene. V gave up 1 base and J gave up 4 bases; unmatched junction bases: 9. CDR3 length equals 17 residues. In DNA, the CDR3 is TGCGCCAGCAGCTTGCCGCTAGCGGGAGCAGGGGCAGATACGCAGTATTTT. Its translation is CASSLPLAGAGADTQYF.

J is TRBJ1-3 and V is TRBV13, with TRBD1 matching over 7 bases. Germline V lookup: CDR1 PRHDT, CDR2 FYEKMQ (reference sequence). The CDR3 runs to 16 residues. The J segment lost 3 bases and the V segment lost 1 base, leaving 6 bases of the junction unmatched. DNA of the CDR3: TGTGCCAGCAGCTTAGACAGGGGAGTATTTGGAAACACCATATATTTT. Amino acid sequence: CASSLDRGVFGNTIYF.

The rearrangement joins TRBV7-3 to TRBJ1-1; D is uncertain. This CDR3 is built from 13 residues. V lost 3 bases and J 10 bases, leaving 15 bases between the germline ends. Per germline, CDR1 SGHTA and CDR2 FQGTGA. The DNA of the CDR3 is TGTGCCAGCAGCTTCTCTGTCGGGTCCATAGCTTTCTTT. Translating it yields CASSFSVGSIAFF.

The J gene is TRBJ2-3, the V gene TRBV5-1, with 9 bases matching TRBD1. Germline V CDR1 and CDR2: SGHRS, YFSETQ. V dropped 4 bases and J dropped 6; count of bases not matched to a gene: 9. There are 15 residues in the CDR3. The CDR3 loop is CASSPRTGARDTQYF. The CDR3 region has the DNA TGCGCCAGCAGCCCGCGGACAGGGGCAAGGGATACGCAGTATTTT.

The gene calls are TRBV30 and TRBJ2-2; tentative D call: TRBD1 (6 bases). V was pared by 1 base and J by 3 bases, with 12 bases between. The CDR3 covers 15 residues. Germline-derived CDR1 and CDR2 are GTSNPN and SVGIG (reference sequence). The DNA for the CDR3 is TGTGCCTGGAGTGAATTGGGGACACACACCGGGGAGCTGTTTTTT. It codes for CAWSELGTHTGELFF.

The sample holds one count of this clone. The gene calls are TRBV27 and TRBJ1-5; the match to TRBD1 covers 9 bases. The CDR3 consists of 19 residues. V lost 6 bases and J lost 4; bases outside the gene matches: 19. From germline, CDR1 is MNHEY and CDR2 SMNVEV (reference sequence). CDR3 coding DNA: TGTGCCAGCAGCCCGCTTTACCCGGGACAGGGTCGAAAGAATCAGCCCCAGCATTTT. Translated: CASSPLYPGQGRKNQPQHF.

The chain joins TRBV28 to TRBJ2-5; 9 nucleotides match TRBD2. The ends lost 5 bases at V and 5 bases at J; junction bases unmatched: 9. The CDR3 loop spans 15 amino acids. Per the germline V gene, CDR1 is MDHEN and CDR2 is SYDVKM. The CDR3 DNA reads TGTGCCAGCAGTCCCGGGACTAGCATTTGGGAGACCCAGTACTTC. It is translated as CASSPGTSIWETQYF.

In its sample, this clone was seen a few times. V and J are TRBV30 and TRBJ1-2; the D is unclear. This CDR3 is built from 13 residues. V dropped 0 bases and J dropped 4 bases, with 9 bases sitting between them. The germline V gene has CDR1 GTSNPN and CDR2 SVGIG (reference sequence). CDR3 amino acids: CAWSVPGIYGYTF. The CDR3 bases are TGTGCCTGGAGTGTACCGGGTATCTATGGCTACACCTTC.

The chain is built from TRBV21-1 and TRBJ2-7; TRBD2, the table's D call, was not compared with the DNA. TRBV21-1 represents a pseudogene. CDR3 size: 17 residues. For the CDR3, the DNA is TGTGCCAGCAGCAATTGGGGGGAGTGGAGAACCTCCTACGAGCAGTACTTC. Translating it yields CASSNWGEWRTSYEQYF.

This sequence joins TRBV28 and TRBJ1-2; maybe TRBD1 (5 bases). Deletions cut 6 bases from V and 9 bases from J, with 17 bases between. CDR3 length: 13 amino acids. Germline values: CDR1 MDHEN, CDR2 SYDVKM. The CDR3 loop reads CASRGTAPNSYTF. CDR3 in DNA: TGTGCCAGCAGGGGGACGGCTCCTAATAGCTACACCTTC.

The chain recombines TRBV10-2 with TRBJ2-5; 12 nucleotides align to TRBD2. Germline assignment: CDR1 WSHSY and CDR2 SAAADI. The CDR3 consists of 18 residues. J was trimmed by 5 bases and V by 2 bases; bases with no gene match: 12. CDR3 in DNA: TGCGCCAGCAGTGAGCCGCGGCTAGCGGGAGGGCCGGAGGAGACCCAGTACTTC. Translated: CASSEPRLAGGPEETQYF.

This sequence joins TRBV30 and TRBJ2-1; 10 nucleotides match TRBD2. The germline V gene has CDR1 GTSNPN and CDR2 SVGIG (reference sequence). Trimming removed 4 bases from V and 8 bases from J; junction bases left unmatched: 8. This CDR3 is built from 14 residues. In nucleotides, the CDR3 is TGTGCCTGGATAAGTTTAGCGGGAGGCTATGAGCAGTTCTTC. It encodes CAWISLAGGYEQFF.

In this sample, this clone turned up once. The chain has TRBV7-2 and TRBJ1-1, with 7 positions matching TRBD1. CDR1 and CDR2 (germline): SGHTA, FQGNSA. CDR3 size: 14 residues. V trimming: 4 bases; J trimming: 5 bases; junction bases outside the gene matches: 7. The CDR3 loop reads CASSSRQGGTEAFF. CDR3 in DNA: TGTGCCAGCAGCTCTCGTCAGGGGGGGACTGAAGCTTTCTTT.

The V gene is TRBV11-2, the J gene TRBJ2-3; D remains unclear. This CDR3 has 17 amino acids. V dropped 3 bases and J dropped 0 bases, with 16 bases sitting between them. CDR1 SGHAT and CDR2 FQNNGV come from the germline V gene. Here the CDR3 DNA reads TGTGCCAGCAGCTTGGTTCCAAGTAGCCTTAGCACAGATACGCAGTATTTT. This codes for CASSLVPSSLSTDTQYF. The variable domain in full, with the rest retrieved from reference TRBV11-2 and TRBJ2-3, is EAGVAQSPRYKIIEKRQSVAFWCNPISGHATLYWYQQILGQGPKLLIQFQNNGVVDDSQLPKDRFSAERLKGVDSTLKIQPAKLEDSAVYLCASSLVPSSLSTDTQYFGPGTRLTVL.

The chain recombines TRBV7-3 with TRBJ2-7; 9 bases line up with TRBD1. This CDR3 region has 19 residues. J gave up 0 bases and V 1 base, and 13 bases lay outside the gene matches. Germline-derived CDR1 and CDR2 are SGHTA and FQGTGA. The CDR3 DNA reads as TGTGCCAGCAGCTTAATCCTGGGGGTAGACAGGGGGAGCTCCTACGAGCAGTACTTC. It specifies CASSLILGVDRGSSYEQYF.

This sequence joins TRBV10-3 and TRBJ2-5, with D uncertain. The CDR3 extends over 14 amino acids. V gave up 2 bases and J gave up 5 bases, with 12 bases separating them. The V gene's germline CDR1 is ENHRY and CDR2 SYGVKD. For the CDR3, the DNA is TGTGCCATCAGTGAGGCCAGATCAGAGGAGACCCAGTACTTC. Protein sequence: CAISEARSEETQYF.